These 21 T cell receptor beta chains share one sample of origin, sequenced in a study of response to subunit inactivated influenza vaccine. TCRdb passed the RT-PCR reads through MiXCR, listing each CDR3 protein once. The sample lists around 190,000 distinct CDR3 sequences; under 15% were seen once. Sequenced here: CD8+ T cells sorted from PBMCs, sampled roughly 5 days after vaccination. These TCRs come from a man in his fifties or sixties who received an inactivated influenza vaccine.

The rearrangement links TRBV9 to TRBJ2-3; 7 bases line up with TRBD2. V was clipped by 0 bases and J by 5 bases; unmatched bases: 12. This CDR3 comprises 17 residues. Per the germline V gene, CDR1 is SGDLS and CDR2 is YYNGEE. CDR3 nucleotides: TGTGCCAGCAGCGTAGCCGAGGGGACTATAAGACGAGATACGCAGTATTTT. This gives the protein CASSVAEGTIRRDTQYF.

This clonotype showed up many times. The J gene is TRBJ1-2, the V gene TRBV28; 9 bases align to TRBD1. The J segment lost 4 bases and the V segment lost 8 bases, leaving 14 bases of the junction unmatched. Germline V CDR1 and CDR2: MDHEN, SYDVKM. This CDR3 comprises 16 residues. Written as DNA, the CDR3 is TGTGCCAGCGCTCCTCCTACAGGGGGCAGACGCTATGGCTACACCTTC. It translates to CASAPPTGGRRYGYTF.

This clonotype has a handful of counts. The chain joins TRBV9 to TRBJ1-2; D might be TRBD1 (6 bases). CDR3 length: 14 residues. Germline V gene lookup returns CDR1 SGDLS and CDR2 YYNGEE. The ends were cut back, 3 bases at V and 2 bases at J, with 11 bases in the middle. The CDR3 sequence: CASSAHRENYGYTF. CDR3 bases: TGTGCCAGCAGCGCCCACAGGGAAAACTATGGCTACACCTTC.

This clonotype was seen more than once but under ten times. The rearrangement joins TRBV5-1 to TRBJ2-1; 7 positions match TRBD1. J gave up 4 bases and V 3 bases, and 7 bases lay outside the gene matches. Germline V lookup: CDR1 SGHRS, CDR2 YFSETQ. This CDR3 contains 15 residues. The CDR3 here is CASSSTGQVYNEQFF. DNA of the CDR3: TGCGCCAGCAGCTCCACCGGACAGGTATACAATGAGCAGTTCTTC.

The table lists this clonotype with a few counts. The chain is built from TRBV12-3 or TRBV12-4 and TRBJ1-6; D gene unclear. The CDR3 is 15 residues long. V lost 4 bases to trimming and J lost 5 bases, with 12 bases between them. The CDR3 here is CASSSERSDNSPLHF. The CDR3 DNA sequence: TGTGCCAGCAGTTCGGAGCGGTCGGATAATTCACCCCTCCACTTT.

The rearrangement links TRBV4-3 to TRBJ2-7, with D perhaps matching TRBD1 (5 bases). Trimming shortened V by 11 bases and J by 2 bases, and 22 bases separated the two germline ends. The CDR3 has 15 residues. Looked up from germline, CDR1 is LGHNA and CDR2 is YSLEER. The CDR3 nucleotides read TGCGCCTCCTCGCTAGTATGGGGCAACGCCTACGAGCAGTACTTC. Encoded protein: CASSLVWGNAYEQYF.

This clonotype was counted many times. This chain connects TRBV10-3 to TRBJ2-7, with 7 bases identical to TRBD1. After removal of 8 bases from V and 3 bases from J, the junction contained 16 bases not matched to a gene. The CDR3 is made up of 16 amino acids. Germline CDR1 reads ENHRY; CDR2 reads SYGVKD. The CDR3 loop is CAIGTGVPGWNYEQYF. The CDR3 DNA sequence: TGTGCCATCGGAACAGGGGTCCCCGGGTGGAACTACGAGCAGTACTTC.

This clonotype was counted between two and nine times. This chain joins TRBV20-1 and TRBJ2-2, with 7 bases fitting TRBD1. In germline, CDR1 is DFQATT, CDR2 SNEGSKA (reference sequence). The junction had 5 bases not matched to a gene; V was cut back by 0 bases and J by 4 bases. This CDR3 spans 15 amino acids. CDR3: CSARDNSGGTGELFF. The CDR3 DNA reads TGCAGTGCTAGAGATAATTCAGGGGGCACCGGGGAGCTGTTTTTT.

This sequence joins TRBV27 and TRBJ2-5, with TRBD2 matching 8 bases. The trim removed 2 bases at V and 5 bases at J, leaving 4 bases unmatched. The CDR3 consists of 14 residues. Germline V gene data show CDR1 as MNHEY and CDR2 as SMNVEV (reference sequence). CDR3 DNA: TGTGCCAGCAGTTTAGGGACTAGGGCTGAGACCCAGTACTTC. Translation: CASSLGTRAETQYF.

CDR3 in DNA: TGTGCCAGCAGCCAAGTGCCAGGGGCGGGCTATGGCTACACCTTC. This translates into CASSQVPGAGYGYTF. The J gene is TRBJ1-2, the V gene TRBV3-1, with TRBD1 as a possible D gene (6 bases). The CDR3 is 15 amino acids. Germline CDR1 and CDR2: LGHDT and YNNKEL (reference sequence). Trimming cost V 1 base and J 4 bases, with 13 bases left between them.

This clonotype has just a few counts. V and J are TRBV29-1 and TRBJ2-7; 9 positions agree with TRBD1. Germline V lookup: CDR1 SQVTM, CDR2 ANQGSEA. The CDR3 contains 14 residues. The V and J ends lost 6 bases and 1 base, in that order; junction bases with no gene match: 7. The CDR3 sequence is CSVTGTGLSYEQYF. The CDR3 DNA sequence: TGCAGCGTAACCGGGACAGGGTTGTCCTACGAGCAGTACTTC.

V gene TRBV18 combines with J gene TRBJ2-7, with D possibly matching TRBD1 (6 bases). Germline lookup yields CDR1 KGHSH and CDR2 LQKENI. This CDR3 region has 13 residues. With 2 bases removed from V and 3 bases from J, the gap between germline ends came to 8 bases. As DNA, the CDR3 is TGTGCCAGCTCACCAACGGACAGCTACGAGCAGTACTTC. This gives the protein CASSPTDSYEQYF.

In its sample, this clonotype was seen many times. V gene TRBV20-1 combines with J gene TRBJ1-1; maybe TRBD1 (6 bases). The V end was cut by 6 bases, the J end by 0 bases, with 23 bases between. CDR1 DFQATT and CDR2 SNEGSKA come from the germline V gene (reference sequence). The CDR3 is 17 amino acids. CDR3 region: CSAADGGAGYLNTEAFF. The CDR3 DNA reads TGCAGTGCCGCCGATGGGGGGGCTGGCTATCTGAACACTGAAGCTTTCTTT.

The chain has TRBV18 and TRBJ2-1; unclear D gene. The germline V and J ends were trimmed by 5 bases and 0 bases, with 11 bases remaining between them. Looked up from germline, CDR1 is KGHSH and CDR2 is LQKENI. This CDR3 has 15 residues. The CDR3 here is CASSTLVPSYNEQFF. CDR3 bases: TGTGCCAGCTCAACCCTAGTGCCCTCCTACAATGAGCAGTTCTTC.

The V and J genes are TRBV27 and TRBJ2-5; 15 bases match TRBD2. CDR1 and CDR2 (germline): MNHEY, SMNVEV (reference sequence). V lost 7 bases, J lost 4 bases, and 4 bases stayed unmatched. The CDR3 consists of 15 residues. Here the CDR3 reads CASTPGLAGGETQYF. The CDR3 DNA is TGTGCCAGCACCCCGGGACTAGCGGGAGGAGAGACCCAGTACTTC.

The chain couples TRBV5-6 to TRBJ2-2; D gene unclear. The germline CDR1 and CDR2 sequences are SGHDT and YYEEEE. This CDR3 comprises 13 residues. Between the trimmed V and J ends, which lost 2 bases and 0 bases, there was a span of 2 bases. In DNA, the CDR3 is TGTGCCAGCAGCTTCCCGAACACCGGGGAGCTGTTTTTT. It translates to CASSFPNTGELFF.

This sequence joins TRBV6-5 and TRBJ2-3; no firm D call. This CDR3 has 15 residues. Germline V lookup: CDR1 MNHEY, CDR2 SVGAGI. Trimming shortened V by 0 bases and J by 0 bases, and 7 bases separated the two germline ends. CDR3 nucleotide sequence: TGTGCCAGCAGTTACTCTTCAACTAGCACAGATACGCAGTATTTT. Translation: CASSYSSTSTDTQYF.

The V and J genes are TRBV28 and TRBJ2-7, with D hard to call. V gave up 3 bases and J gave up 5 bases, with 8 bases separating them. The germline V gene has CDR1 MDHEN and CDR2 SYDVKM. The CDR3 runs 12 residues. CDR3 coding DNA: TGTGCCAGCAGTTTCATTGGTGACGAGCAGTACTTC. It is translated as CASSFIGDEQYF.

This clonotype occurred many times. V is TRBV7-9 and J is TRBJ1-2; 9 bases agree with TRBD1. Germline V gives CDR1 SEHNR, CDR2 FQNEAQ (reference sequence). The CDR3 totals 12 residues. The V gene end was trimmed by 10 bases and the J gene end by 3 bases; junction bases not matched to a gene: 3. Written as DNA, the CDR3 is TGTGCCACAACAGGGGGCGACTATGGCTACACCTTC. This encodes CATTGGDYGYTF.

The CDR3 sequence: CSVSSSSSREQFF. DNA of the CDR3: TGCAGCGTTTCGTCGTCTAGCTCGCGTGAGCAGTTCTTC. This chain joins TRBV29-1 and TRBJ2-1; possible D gene TRBD2, 5 bases. Germline CDR1 reads SQVTM; CDR2 reads ANQGSEA. This CDR3 comprises 13 residues. Deletions cut 5 bases from V and 9 bases from J, with 17 bases between.

The chain is built from TRBV20-1 and TRBJ2-7, with 8 bases identical to TRBD2. The germline V gene encodes CDR1 DFQATT and CDR2 SNEGSKA (reference sequence). Trimming at V came to 4 bases and at J to 2 bases, leaving 7 bases not matched to a gene. The CDR3 is 14 residues long. This chain's CDR3 is CSATPGLGAYEQYF. The DNA for the CDR3 is TGCAGTGCTACTCCGGGACTAGGAGCCTACGAGCAGTACTTC.